The 31 T cell receptor beta chains presented below share a single source sample, sequenced in a study of T cells in Graves' hyperthyroidism and ophthalmopathy. RNA transcripts provided the source from which TCR beta CDR3 regions were amplified. Primed by the HTBI set, a first-round RT-PCR was run on the TCR CDR3. In TCRdb, the multiplex PCR reads were re-called with MiXCR into one record per CDR3 protein. The data contain 500,000 to 650,000 distinct CDR3 sequences, 15% to 20% of them singletons. Sequencing input: blood. These receptors all come from a man in his forties with Graves' ophthalmopathy.

This clonotype appeared a few times. The V gene is TRBV5-1, the J gene TRBJ1-2, with 9 bases lining up with TRBD1. This CDR3 region has 16 residues. V trimming: 0 bases; J trimming: 5 bases; junction bases outside the gene matches: 8. CDR1 is SGHRS, CDR2 YFSETQ, per germline. The CDR3 protein is CASSLAQTGGHYGYTF. CDR3 coding DNA: TGCGCCAGCAGCTTGGCCCAGACAGGGGGGCATTATGGCTACACCTTC.

At least ten counts were recorded for this clonotype. This rearrangement joins TRBV7-2 to TRBJ1-1; no firm D call. The CDR3 consists of 14 residues. Germline V CDR1 and CDR2: SGHTA, FQGNSA. V dropped 2 bases and J dropped 4 bases, with 11 bases sitting between them. Here the CDR3 reads CASSLRARTTEAFF. Here the CDR3 DNA reads TGTGCCAGCAGCTTACGGGCACGGACCACTGAAGCTTTCTTT.

In this sample, this clonotype turned up many times. This chain links TRBV6-1 with TRBJ2-2; D is undetermined. CDR1 is MNHNS and CDR2 is SASEGT in the germline V gene. V gave up 4 bases and J gave up 9 bases, with 9 bases separating them. The CDR3 loop spans 12 amino acids. The DNA for the CDR3 is TGTGCCAGCAGTGTAGGCCTCCGGGAGCTGTTTTTT. This translates into CASSVGLRELFF.

This clonotype came up many times. The rearrangement joins TRBV6-2 or TRBV6-3 to TRBJ1-6; 9 nucleotides match TRBD1. The trim removed 5 bases at V and 10 bases at J, leaving 9 bases unmatched. Germline CDR1 MNHEY, CDR2 SVGEGT. This CDR3 contains 15 residues. The CDR3 region is CASSAPGQGTSPLHF. CDR3 sequence (DNA): TGTGCCAGCAGTGCTCCGGGACAGGGCACCTCACCCCTCCACTTT.

This rearrangement joins TRBV5-6 to TRBJ1-6; possible D gene TRBD1, 6 bases. Trimming removed 3 bases at V and 0 bases at J, with 13 bases between. Per germline, CDR1 SGHDT and CDR2 YYEEEE. The CDR3 has 17 residues. The CDR3 loop is CASSYIGQSSYNSPLHF. The CDR3 DNA is TGTGCCAGCAGCTACATTGGACAGAGCTCCTATAATTCACCCCTCCACTTT.

This clonotype was detected only a few times. The CDR3 loop reads CASSYSRGRLRDGYTF. CDR3 nucleotides: TGTGCCAGCAGTTATTCCAGGGGGCGCCTTCGGGATGGCTACACCTTC. V and J are TRBV6-1 and TRBJ1-2; 8 nucleotides align to TRBD1. The V and J ends lost 5 bases and 6 bases, in that order; junction bases with no gene match: 14. CDR3 length: 16 residues. Germline V gene lookup returns CDR1 MNHNS and CDR2 SASEGT.

This clonotype was counted many times. The chain employs TRBV11-2 and TRBJ2-1; 13 bases align to TRBD2. Unmatched junction bases numbered 4, after V lost 6 bases and J lost 5 bases. The CDR3 contains 15 residues. Germline V lookup: CDR1 SGHAT, CDR2 FQNNGV. The CDR3, as DNA: TGTGCCAGCAGTCAAACTAGCGGGGGGGACAATGAGCAGTTCTTC. It encodes CASSQTSGGDNEQFF.

The chain has TRBV4-2 and TRBJ2-7; tentatively, D is TRBD2 (7 bases). The V end was cut by 8 bases, the J end by 2 bases, with 28 bases between. CDR3 size: 18 residues. CDR1 is LGHNA and CDR2 is YNFKEQ in the germline V gene. Here the CDR3 DNA reads TGTGCCAGCGGCCCAGAGGGGGGCCGACTAGCCCAGACCTACGAGCAGTACTTC. Translating gives CASGPEGGRLAQTYEQYF.

The chain combines TRBV11-2 with TRBJ2-4; the match to TRBD2 covers 8 bases. Germline V lookup: CDR1 SGHAT, CDR2 FQNNGV. V shed 2 bases, J shed 8 bases, and the junction held 5 bases outside the gene matches. CDR3 size: 14 residues. In DNA form, the CDR3 reads TGTGCCAGCAGCTTAAGCGGGGGCGCGGACATTCAGTACTTC. Translation gives CASSLSGGADIQYF.

The sample holds a few counts of this clonotype. This chain joins TRBV2 and TRBJ1-4, with a possible D match to TRBD1 (6 bases). Deletions cut 7 bases from V and 4 bases from J, with 16 bases between. CDR1 is SNHLY and CDR2 is FYNNEI in the germline V gene. CDR3 size: 15 residues. The CDR3 nucleotides read TGTGCCAGCATTTTCCAGGGGCATAGTAATGAAAAACTGTTTTTT. It specifies CASIFQGHSNEKLFF.

The count of this clonotype is one. The chain couples TRBV5-6 to TRBJ2-4; 9 positions match TRBD1. The CDR3 is 16 residues long. From germline, CDR1 is SGHDT and CDR2 YYEEEE. V was pared by 4 bases and J by 6 bases, with 11 bases of the junction left unmatched. The CDR3 DNA reads TGTGCCAGCAGCACATCCGGGACAGGGTTTGTAAACATTCAGTACTTC. It yields the protein CASSTSGTGFVNIQYF.

This clonotype was counted a few times. V gene TRBV7-2 combines with J gene TRBJ2-1; a weak D match, TRBD2 (7 bases). With 8 bases removed from V and 2 bases from J, the gap between germline ends came to 16 bases. Germline V gives CDR1 SGHTA, CDR2 FQGNSA. The CDR3 length is 15 residues. CDR3 protein: CASFQRGGAYNEQFF. The CDR3 DNA reads as TGTGCCAGCTTTCAGAGGGGGGGGGCCTACAATGAGCAGTTCTTC.

Regarding this clonotype: This may arise from a read error, as a much more abundant clone is one base away. The chain links TRBV28 to TRBJ2-5, with D maybe TRBD1 (5 bases). The germline gives CDR1 MDHEN, CDR2 SYDVKM. V gave up 6 bases and J gave up 0 bases, with 8 bases separating them. The CDR3 is 13 amino acids. The CDR3 protein is CASSRANQETQYF. For the CDR3, the DNA is TGTGCCAGCAGCAGGGCCAACCAAGAGACCCAGTACTTC.

This clonotype was seen a handful of times. One junction end disagrees with the germline gene, perhaps due to a read error. The rearrangement joins TRBV29-1 to TRBJ2-7; D might be TRBD1 or TRBD2, each matching 5 bases. The CDR3 extends over 12 amino acids. Looked up from germline, CDR1 is SQVTM and CDR2 is ANQGSEA. The CDR3 coding sequence is TGCAGCGTAGAAGGGGACGGGACCATGCAGTACTTC. This gives the protein CSVEGDGTMQYF.

This clonotype was counted ten times or more. The V call is TRBV7-8, the J call TRBJ2-7; 9 bases map to TRBD1. V shed 1 base, J shed 6 bases, and the junction held 1 base outside the gene matches. The CDR3 contains 13 residues. Germline V lookup: CDR1 SGHVS, CDR2 FQNEAQ. The CDR3 nucleotides are TGTGCCAGCAGCTTAGGACAGGGGGTCGAGCAGTACTTC. Translating it yields CASSLGQGVEQYF.

This clonotype was seen a handful of times. V gene TRBV30 combines with J gene TRBJ2-2; tentatively, D is TRBD2 (6 bases). Trimming pared 4 bases from V and 3 bases from J, leaving 12 bases between. The germline V gene has CDR1 GTSNPN and CDR2 SVGIG (reference sequence). The CDR3 covers 14 residues. For the CDR3, the DNA is TGTGCCTGGACCCCGGGGGTCCACACCGGGGAGCTGTTTTTT. Translated, it gives CAWTPGVHTGELFF.

The genes are TRBV14 and TRBJ2-1; either TRBD1 or TRBD2 may fit D (5 bases each). CDR3 length: 15 residues. Germline-derived CDR1 and CDR2 are SGHDN and FVKESK. Trimming stripped 5 bases from V and 4 bases from J, with 15 bases between. Here the CDR3 DNA reads TGTGCCAGCAGCAAACCCGGGACGACTTACAATGAGCAGTTCTTC. Encoded protein: CASSKPGTTYNEQFF.

This clonotype was recorded at least ten times. J is TRBJ2-3 and V is TRBV27, with a tentative D call TRBD2 (5 bases). Germline values: CDR1 MNHEY, CDR2 SMNVEV (reference sequence). Trimming shortened V by 2 bases and J by 6 bases, and 12 bases separated the two germline ends. The CDR3 extends over 14 amino acids. The CDR3 DNA follows: TGTGCCAGCAGTTTAAATTCCCCGGGGGATACGCAGTATTTT. It specifies CASSLNSPGDTQYF.

This clonotype appeared many times. The gene calls are TRBV5-5 and TRBJ2-7; 7 bases are shared with TRBD1. This CDR3 comprises 14 residues. Germline V gene lookup returns CDR1 SGHKS and CDR2 YYEKEE (reference sequence). J lost 4 bases, V lost 1 base, and 5 bases had no gene match. The CDR3 DNA reads as TGTGCCAGCAGCTTGAGAGACAGGGCTTACGAGCAGTACTTC. Amino acid sequence: CASSLRDRAYEQYF.

This clonotype turned up a few times. V is TRBV12-3 or TRBV12-4 and J is TRBJ1-4; D gene ambiguous. This CDR3 has 13 residues. Deletions cut 3 bases from V and 4 bases from J, with 6 bases between. The CDR3 reads CASSFSLNEKLFF. The CDR3 nucleotides are TGTGCCAGCAGTTTTAGCCTTAATGAAAAACTGTTTTTT.

In this sample, this clonotype turned up many times. V usage is TRBV20-1 and J usage is TRBJ2-1, with TRBD2 identical over 8 bases. The trim removed 5 bases at V and 6 bases at J, leaving 9 bases unmatched. This CDR3 has 14 amino acids. Germline V gene sequence: CDR1 DFQATT, CDR2 SNEGSKA (reference sequence). In nucleotides, the CDR3 is TGCAGTGCTTCGGGACTAGGGGCGGCCAATGAGCAGTTCTTC. It yields the protein CSASGLGAANEQFF.

This clonotype showed up just once. The V call is TRBV2, the J call TRBJ2-7; TRBD2 matches at 13 bases. The CDR3 is 19 amino acids. Trimming cost V 7 bases and J 4 bases; bases outside gene matches: 19. Per the germline V gene, CDR1 is SNHLY and CDR2 is FYNNEI. The CDR3 loop is CASNGLAGDKSSSAYEQYF. DNA for the CDR3: TGTGCCAGCAACGGACTAGCGGGGGACAAAAGCAGCTCAGCGTACGAGCAGTACTTC.

The rearrangement links TRBV7-9 to TRBJ2-2; 11 positions match TRBD2. This CDR3 comprises 16 residues. Trimming cost V 5 bases and J 6 bases; bases outside gene matches: 8. Germline CDR1 is SEHNR and CDR2 is FQNEAQ (reference sequence). CDR3 sequence: CASSLNPTSGAGELFF. DNA of the CDR3: TGTGCCAGCAGCCTCAATCCGACTAGCGGGGCCGGGGAGCTGTTTTTT.

About this clonotype: One base away lies a much larger clone, so this may be a sequencing read error. J is TRBJ2-3 and V is TRBV7-8; possible D gene TRBD2, 6 bases. Germline V gene sequence: CDR1 SGHVS, CDR2 FQNEAQ. The CDR3 covers 16 residues. The V end was cut by 8 bases, the J end by 0 bases, with 18 bases between. CDR3 bases: TGTGCCAGCGGCCAAGGAATAGCGGTGAGCACAGATACGCAGTATTTT. Translated: CASGQGIAVSTDTQYF.

About this clonotype: At one boundary the junction diverges from the germline segment, which might be a read error. This chain connects TRBV3-1 to TRBJ2-5; D gene unclear. This CDR3 spans 12 amino acids. CDR1 is LGHDT and CDR2 is YNNKEL in the germline V gene (reference sequence). The CDR3 loop reads CTSSQSQETQYF. Written as DNA, the CDR3 is TGTACCAGCAGCCAAAGCCAAGAGACCCAGTACTTC.

This clonotype was observed many times. The gene calls are TRBV20-1 and TRBJ2-7; D not certain. The length of the CDR3 is 13 residues. V was trimmed by 2 bases and J by 9 bases, leaving 17 bases between them. Germline CDR1 reads DFQATT; CDR2 reads SNEGSKA (reference sequence). DNA of the CDR3: TGCAGTGCTAGACCCAGCAGTGTACGATGGCAGTACTTC. This gives the protein CSARPSSVRWQYF.

The rearrangement links TRBV6-4 to TRBJ2-1; 10 bases match TRBD2. With V trimmed by 2 bases and J by 5 bases, 9 bases remained unmatched. Germline CDR1 is MRHNA and CDR2 is SNTAGT. CDR3 length: 17 amino acids. This chain's CDR3 is CASSDPIPGLANNEQFF. The CDR3 DNA follows: TGTGCCAGCAGTGACCCAATACCGGGACTAGCGAACAATGAGCAGTTCTTC.

The chain couples TRBV2 to TRBJ2-5; D is unresolved. Germline assignment: CDR1 SNHLY and CDR2 FYNNEI. Trimming took off 11 bases at V and 4 bases at J, with 11 bases between the two ends. This CDR3 has 11 amino acids. Here the CDR3 reads CAVKKGETQYF. CDR3 in DNA: TGTGCCGTAAAAAAAGGAGAGACCCAGTACTTC.

This clonotype has just a few counts. The chain recombines TRBV11-2 with TRBJ2-3; no clear D. The CDR3 has 15 amino acids. The V gene's germline CDR1 is SGHAT and CDR2 FQNNGV. V lost 1 base and J 0 bases, leaving 8 bases between the germline ends. CDR3 sequence (DNA): TGTGCCAGCAGCTTAGGTCTTATTAGCACAGATACGCAGTATTTT. Translation: CASSLGLISTDTQYF.

The rearrangement joins TRBV29-1 to TRBJ1-1, with D perhaps TRBD1 (6 bases). The V gene lost 5 bases and the J gene lost 3 bases, with 13 bases spanning the gap. This CDR3 has 13 amino acids. From germline, CDR1 is SQVTM and CDR2 ANQGSEA. The CDR3 sequence is CSVSAGADTEAFF. Here the CDR3 DNA reads TGCAGCGTTTCCGCGGGGGCTGACACTGAAGCTTTCTTT. Complete variable domain (other parts from reference TRBV29-1 and TRBJ1-1): SAVISQKPSRDICQRGTSLTIQCQVDSQVTMMFWYRQQPGQSLTLIATANQGSEATYESGFVIDKFPISRPNLTFSTLTVSNMSPEDSSIYLCSVSAGADTEAFFGQGTRLTVV.

This clonotype occurred many times. The chain carries TRBV3-1 and TRBJ1-1; TRBD1 might be the D (5 bases). Trimming took off 4 bases at V and 10 bases at J, with 13 bases between the two ends. This CDR3 is built from 12 residues. CDR1 is LGHDT, CDR2 YNNKEL, per germline (reference sequence). Here the CDR3 DNA reads TGTGCCAGCAGCCCCGCGGCGGGGGGAGCTTTCTTT. It encodes CASSPAAGGAFF. The full variable domain, its missing parts supplied by reference TRBV3-1 and TRBJ1-1, is DTAVSQTPKYLVTQMGNDKSIKCEQNLGHDTMYWYKQDSKKFLKIMFSYNNKELIINETVPNRFSPKSPDKAHLNLHINSLELGDSAVYFCASSPAAGGAFFGQGTRLTVV.